This TCR beta chain is drawn from a study of CD8+ T cells in alopecia areata. Turning to the study itself: The roughly 7-11-week-old female C3H/HeJ mice were given skin taken from roughly 6-13-month-old C3H/HeJ graft donors that had spontaneous alopecia. General observations from the study: Against the mouse data, patients shared TCRs less clearly, possibly for HLA reasons.

RNA was isolated and reverse transcribed to cDNA, the sequencing template. Method: immunoSEQ multiplex PCR; TCRdb's copy keeps in-frame clones and lacks some. Observed in the sample are 200,000 to 300,000 clones, none of them singletons. The V and J ends lost 1 base and 0 bases respectively, with 9 bases between them. This CDR3 is built from 15 residues. Germline V gene sequence: CDR1 NSQYPW, CDR2 LRSPGD (reference sequence). In its sample, this clone was seen a few times. The antigen remains undetermined. Mouse gene names apply. Coverage ceases 4 residues before the CDR3 finishes, and the germline J gene fills in the end. Cells that came from pooled cutaneous lymph nodes were sorted using CD4, CD8alpha, NKG2D, NKG2ACE and other markers.

The V gene is TRBV1, the J gene TRBJ1-2; D not resolved. Sequencing input: CD4+ T cells sorted from a lymph node. This TCR derives from a C3H/HeJ mouse with alopecia areata. Strain haplotype at MHC: H2-k. The CDR3 spells CTCSAVQIANSDYTF. The covered CDR3 bases are TGCACCTGCAGTGCAGTACAAATTGCAAACTCC.